Reported below is one T cell receptor (beta chain). The method was immunoSEQ multiplex PCR; TCRdb's version includes in-frame clones alone and lacks a portion of them. Among some 170,000 clones listed, roughly 90% were seen once. This CDR3 is built from 17 residues. Trimming removed 6 bases from V and 6 bases from J; junction bases left unmatched: 20. Germline CDR1 is LNHDA and CDR2 is SQIVND (reference sequence). The data were taken from a study of blood T cell repertoires in COVID-19. Sample: peripheral blood. The rearrangement joins TRBV19 to TRBJ2-7; 7 bases align to TRBD1. This clonotype originated in a woman in her fifties or sixties with acute or convalescent COVID-19. The CDR3 loop reads CASRAISRQGWISEQYF. CDR3 nucleotide sequence: TGTGCCAGTAGGGCCATTTCCCGACAGGGCTGGATCAGCGAGCAGTACTTC.